The clone carrying this TCR beta chain was seen a handful of times. This entry belongs to a study of regulatory T cells in long-lasting Graves disease. As to time point: persistent/refractory GD, antithyroid drugs over 5 years with positive TRAb. PBMC RNA served as the TCR library source. Researchers made TCR beta libraries by using iRepertoire HTBI primers and running Arm-PCR on CDR3 regions. TCRdb recomputed calls from the multiplex PCR reads with MiXCR, one row per CDR3 protein. The sample holds over 650,000 distinct CDR3 sequences, about 30% seen once. CDR1 and CDR2 from the germline V gene are MNHEY and SVGAGI. J lost 7 bases, V lost 2 bases, and 8 bases had no gene match. The CDR3 sequence is 15 residues long.

The receptor comes from a female donor with Graves disease. This sample comprised peripheral blood mononuclear cells (PBMCs), obtained when the disease was refractory, from a patient treated with antithyroid drugs. The chain recombines TRBV6-5 with TRBJ1-5; 7 bases agree with TRBD1. In nucleotides, the CDR3 is TGTGCCAGCAGTTACGACAGGGATGGTCAACAGCCCCAGCATTTT. Amino acids: CASSYDRDGQQPQHF.